One and the same sample provided the 5 T cell receptor beta chains below, sequenced in a study of T cell repertoires in cytomegalovirus infection. TCRdb re-analysed the reads in MiXCR, keeping a single row per CDR3 protein. Found here are some 300,000 distinct CDR3 sequences, roughly a tenth of them singletons; the top ten hold approximately 2.3%. The material sequenced was PBMCs. These receptors were obtained from a human donor in good health (CMV status not recorded). Some clones in this sample may be carry-over from other donors' samples.

In this sample, this clonotype turned up a few times. The chain employs TRBV12-3 or TRBV12-4 and TRBJ2-1; 11 positions match TRBD2. The CDR3 covers 15 residues. The ends lost 7 bases at V and 5 bases at J; junction bases unmatched: 7. The chain's CDR3 is CASTLSGGADNEQFF. The CDR3 nucleotides read TGTGCCAGCACTCTTAGCGGGGGGGCCGACAATGAGCAGTTCTTC.

This clonotype has a handful of counts. The chain joins TRBV5-4 to TRBJ2-5; no reliable D call. Trimming left V 2 bases short and J 0 bases short, with 8 bases between. The CDR3 is made up of 14 amino acids. Germline-derived CDR1 and CDR2 are SGHNT and YYREEE (reference sequence). The CDR3 loop is CASSLELNQETQYF. CDR3 coding DNA: TGTGCCAGCAGCTTAGAACTAAACCAAGAGACCCAGTACTTC.

On this clonotype: Being one base from a much bigger clone, this may be a read error. CDR3 in DNA: TGCAGTGCTAGACCTTGGGACACGGTTAACAATGAGCAGTTCTTC. It yields the protein CSARPWDTVNNEQFF. This chain joins TRBV20-1 and TRBJ2-1, with D possibly matching TRBD1 (6 bases). The germline CDR1 and CDR2 sequences are DFQATT and SNEGSKA (reference sequence). The ends were cut back, 2 bases at V and 5 bases at J, with 16 bases in the middle. The CDR3 length is 15 residues.

This clonotype was counted ten times or more. The CDR3 reads CASSPREAGELFF. The DNA of the CDR3 is TGTGCCAGCAGCCCCCGTGAGGCCGGGGAGCTGTTTTTT. The gene calls are TRBV7-2 and TRBJ2-2; D not certain. Trimming pared 5 bases from V and 6 bases from J, leaving 10 bases between. The CDR3 sequence is 13 residues long. Per germline, CDR1 SGHTA and CDR2 FQGNSA.

Worth noting for this clonotype: A much bigger clone sits one base away, suggesting this may be a read error. The V and J genes are TRBV3-1 and TRBJ2-1; perhaps D is TRBD1 or TRBD2 (5 bases each). Trimming pared 6 bases from V and 9 bases from J, leaving 9 bases between. This CDR3 has 11 amino acids. CDR1 LGHDT and CDR2 YNNKEL come from the germline V gene (reference sequence). The CDR3 nucleotides read TGTGCCAGCAGTCGGGGCATTGAGCAGTTCTTC. This codes for CASSRGIEQFF.